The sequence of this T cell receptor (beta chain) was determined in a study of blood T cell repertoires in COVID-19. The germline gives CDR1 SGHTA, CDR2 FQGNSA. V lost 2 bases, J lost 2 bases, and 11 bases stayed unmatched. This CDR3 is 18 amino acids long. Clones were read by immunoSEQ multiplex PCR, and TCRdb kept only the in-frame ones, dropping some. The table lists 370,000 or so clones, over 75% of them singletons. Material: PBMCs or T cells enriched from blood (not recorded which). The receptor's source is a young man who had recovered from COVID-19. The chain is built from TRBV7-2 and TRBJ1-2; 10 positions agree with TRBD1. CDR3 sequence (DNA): TGTGCCAGCAGCTTAAACCGGGACAGGGGCCGCTCGAACTATGGCTACACCTTC. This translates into CASSLNRDRGRSNYGYTF.